The sequence of this TCR beta chain was determined in a study of glioma-infiltrating T cells after dendritic cell vaccination. Study as a whole: At biweekly intervals, patients got three intradermal dendritic cell vaccine injections.

Profiling relied on immunoSEQ multiplex PCR, and the TCRdb table lists in-frame clones only, not all of them. The data show more than 95,000 clones, about 85% seen once. The time point: after dendritic cell vaccination, including at tumor progression/relapse. The input for sequencing was blood, taken after dendritic cell vaccination. This sequence was found in a human donor with glioblastoma.

The CDR3 coding sequence is TGTGCCAGCACCCCTCTCATAACAGGGTCCGGCTACACCTTC. Translation: CASTPLITGSGYTF. V and J are TRBV7-2 and TRBJ1-2; weak D call: TRBD1 (6 bases). Germline V gives CDR1 SGHTA, CDR2 FQGNSA. This CDR3 spans 14 amino acids. V lost 7 bases to trimming and J lost 8 bases, with 20 bases between them.